This TCR beta chain is from a study of persistence of HIV-infected CD4 T cells. On the study more broadly: Suppressive ART had lasted a median of around eight years. A couple of participants gave one leukapheresis sample; others gave up to roughly 200 mL blood repeatedly.

Sequencing used immunoSEQ version 4 in survey mode. The method was immunoSEQ multiplex PCR; TCRdb's version includes in-frame clones alone and lacks a portion of them. In the table there are tens of thousands of clones, roughly 74% of which are singletons. Details on this clone: Its antigen is currently unknown.

This CDR3 is 14 amino acids long. Germline V gene lookup returns CDR1 MNHEY and CDR2 SVGAGI. The V and J ends lost 8 bases and 5 bases respectively, with 16 bases between them. Overlapping HIV-1 Gag 15-mer peptides at 0.95 to 1 ug per peptide per mL were used. Memory cells lacking CD40L and CD69 with high CD45RO were sorted. The sequence was collected from an adult man with HIV who was CMV-seropositive. This specimen consisted of CD4+ T cells sorted from PBMCs after roughly 18-hour stimulation, obtained from a patient who received antiretroviral therapy. The chain is built from TRBV6-5 and TRBJ2-1, with a tentative D call TRBD2 (6 bases). CDR3 region: CASGGPSDDNEQFF. CDR3 coding DNA: TGTGCCAGCGGAGGGCCGTCCGACGACAATGAGCAGTTCTTC.